These 28 T cell receptor beta chains originate from one sample sequenced in a study of cytomegalovirus exposure and HLA in healthy donors. PCR involved 60 Vbeta and 13 Jbeta primers. The table came from immunoSEQ multiplex PCR; TCRdb's copy has only in-frame clones and leaves some out. The table for this sample gives 200,000 to 250,000 clones. Material for sequencing was PBMCs. The receptors here all came from a woman under 40 in good health and CMV-seropositive.

The V call is TRBV6-6, the J call TRBJ2-2, with a tentative D call TRBD1 (6 bases). CDR3 length equals 14 residues. Germline V gene sequence: CDR1 MNHNY, CDR2 SVGAGI (reference sequence). The ends were cut back, 7 bases at V and 2 bases at J, with 11 bases in the middle. The CDR3 sequence: CASNHRVNTGELFF. The CDR3, as DNA: TGTGCCAGCAATCACAGGGTCAACACCGGGGAGCTGTTTTTT.

V usage is TRBV28 and J usage is TRBJ2-7, with 7 positions matching TRBD1. Trimming cost V 2 bases and J 5 bases; bases outside gene matches: 6. This CDR3 has 14 amino acids. The germline CDR1 and CDR2 sequences are MDHEN and SYDVKM. The DNA of the CDR3 is TGTGCCAGCAGTTTACCTACAGGGGTCCACGAGCAGTACTTC. Translated: CASSLPTGVHEQYF.

The chain links TRBV5-1 to TRBJ2-7; the match to TRBD1 covers 11 bases. With 4 bases clipped from V and 2 bases from J, the junction kept 11 bases outside the gene matches. The CDR3 sequence is 17 residues long. Germline-derived CDR1 and CDR2 are SGHRS and YFSETQ. The CDR3 loop reads CASSTLGQGAGTYEQYF. The CDR3 DNA reads TGCGCCAGCAGCACCCTCGGACAGGGGGCGGGTACCTACGAGCAGTACTTC.

This chain joins TRBV6-5 and TRBJ1-5, with a weak D call TRBD1 (6 bases). This CDR3 comprises 15 residues. Trimming took 7 bases from V and 3 from J, leaving 16 bases between them. The V gene's germline CDR1 is MNHEY and CDR2 SVGAGI. CDR3 amino acids: CASIMGALANQPQHF. CDR3 sequence (DNA): TGTGCCAGCATAATGGGGGCGCTGGCCAATCAGCCCCAGCATTTT.

The rearrangement links TRBV2 to TRBJ1-2, with 7 bases identical to TRBD1. J lost 6 bases, V lost 7 bases, and 11 bases had no gene match. This CDR3 contains 14 residues. Germline V gene sequence: CDR1 SNHLY, CDR2 FYNNEI. The CDR3 nucleotides read TGTGCCAGCATATCGGACAGGAATATCGATGGCTACACCTTC. It encodes CASISDRNIDGYTF.

CDR3 in amino acids: CATSRERQPQHF. The CDR3 DNA is TGTGCCACCAGCAGAGAGCGTCAGCCCCAGCATTTT. The chain uses TRBV15 and TRBJ1-5; D uncertain. V dropped 0 bases and J dropped 6 bases, with 3 bases sitting between them. The germline V gene encodes CDR1 LNHNV and CDR2 YYDKDF (reference sequence). This CDR3 is 12 amino acids long.

The gene calls are TRBV7-9 and TRBJ2-2; 11 bases are a match to TRBD1. This CDR3 comprises 17 residues. Unmatched junction bases numbered 10, after V lost 4 bases and J lost 6 bases. CDR1 SEHNR and CDR2 FQNEAQ come from the germline V gene (reference sequence). The CDR3 here is CASSSDHGQGASGELFF. The CDR3 region has the DNA TGTGCCAGCAGCTCCGACCATGGACAGGGGGCATCCGGGGAGCTGTTTTTT.

The rearrangement links TRBV9 to TRBJ1-5; no clear D gene. V lost 4 bases and J lost 0, with 5 bases in between. The CDR3 loop spans 13 amino acids. CDR1 is SGDLS and CDR2 is YYNGEE in the germline V gene. The DNA for the CDR3 is TGTGCCAGCAGCCCCAATAGCAATCAGCCCCAGCATTTT. This codes for CASSPNSNQPQHF.

The rearrangement joins TRBV5-8 to TRBJ2-5; TRBD1 aligns across 7 bases. CDR1 and CDR2 (germline): SGHTS, YDEGEE. This CDR3 has 15 residues. The trim removed 4 bases at V and 2 bases at J, leaving 8 bases unmatched. CDR3 sequence (DNA): TGTGCCAGCAGCCTTCGGGACAGATATCAAGAGACCCAGTACTTC. Protein product: CASSLRDRYQETQYF.

This sequence joins TRBV6-1 and TRBJ1-5; D ambiguous. Germline V gene data show CDR1 as MNHNS and CDR2 as SASEGT. Trimming stripped 8 bases from V and 1 base from J, with 12 bases between. The CDR3 is made up of 14 amino acids. CDR3 nucleotides: TGTGCCAGCGCCCAGGCGGGGAGCAATCAGCCCCAGCATTTT. Its protein product is CASAQAGSNQPQHF.

The gene calls are TRBV11-2 and TRBJ1-1; no reliable D call. V lost 1 base and J 1 base, leaving 7 bases between the germline ends. This CDR3 has 14 amino acids. CDR1 and CDR2 from the germline V gene are SGHAT and FQNNGV. CDR3 coding DNA: TGTGCCAGCAGCTTAGTTGCAGGGAACACTGAAGCTTTCTTT. Translating it yields CASSLVAGNTEAFF.

The V call is TRBV2, the J call TRBJ1-6; 9 bases align to TRBD1. V was pared by 7 bases and J by 4 bases, with 5 bases of the junction left unmatched. The V gene's germline CDR1 is SNHLY and CDR2 FYNNEI. The CDR3 sequence is 15 residues long. CDR3 bases: TGTGCCAGCAACCCGGACAGGGGATATAATTCACCCCTCCACTTT. It is translated as CASNPDRGYNSPLHF.

The chain recombines TRBV30 with TRBJ1-1; D is perhaps TRBD1 (6 bases). V was shortened by 6 bases and J by 3 bases, with 17 bases between the two germline ends. This CDR3 comprises 14 residues. CDR1 is GTSNPN and CDR2 is SVGIG in the germline V gene (reference sequence). The CDR3 DNA is TGTGCCTGTTCATATCAGGGGTCGGACACTGAAGCTTTCTTT. Translation gives CACSYQGSDTEAFF.

This CDR3 reads CASSPTPDRGGSGPQHF. The CDR3, as DNA: TGTGCCAGCAGTCCCACCCCGGACAGGGGTGGCTCGGGGCCCCAGCATTTT. The V and J genes are TRBV28 and TRBJ1-5; 9 bases are shared with TRBD1. The CDR3 consists of 17 residues. Germline lookup yields CDR1 MDHEN and CDR2 SYDVKM. Trimming at V came to 5 bases and at J to 9 bases, leaving 17 bases not matched to a gene.

The chain combines TRBV5-4 with TRBJ2-6; no definite D call. Germline CDR1 reads SGHNT; CDR2 reads YYREEE (reference sequence). With 2 bases removed from V and 3 bases from J, the gap between germline ends came to 3 bases. The CDR3 loop spans 13 amino acids. CDR3 nucleotide sequence: TGTGCCAGCAGCTTCTATGGGGCCAACGTCCTGACTTTC. This encodes CASSFYGANVLTF. Full variable domain (missing parts from reference TRBV5-4 and TRBJ2-6): ETGVTQSPTHLIKTRGQQVTLRCSSQSGHNTVSWYQQALGQGPQFIFQYYREEENGRGNFPPRFSGLQFPNYSSELNVNALELDDSALYLCASSFYGANVLTFGAGSRLTVL.

V usage is TRBV28 and J usage is TRBJ2-3, with TRBD1 matching 7 bases. V was clipped by 10 bases and J by 4 bases; unmatched bases: 11. Germline V gives CDR1 MDHEN, CDR2 SYDVKM. The CDR3 consists of 14 residues. This chain's CDR3 is CATTDNRGADTQYF. DNA for the CDR3: TGTGCCACCACGGACAACAGGGGAGCAGATACGCAGTATTTT.

The chain recombines TRBV19 with TRBJ2-4; 8 bases align to TRBD2. The V segment lost 5 bases and the J segment 7 bases; nucleotides outside the gene matches: 7. Germline CDR1 is LNHDA and CDR2 is SQIVND (reference sequence). The CDR3 covers 14 residues. CDR3 region: CASSLLAGGNIQYF. The CDR3 nucleotides are TGTGCCAGTAGTCTCCTTGCGGGAGGTAACATTCAGTACTTC.

The chain combines TRBV5-4 with TRBJ1-2, with 9 bases lining up with TRBD1. This CDR3 region has 15 residues. J gave up 2 bases and V 2 bases, and 4 bases lay outside the gene matches. Germline CDR1 SGHNT, CDR2 YYREEE (reference sequence). CDR3 residues: CASSFPGQGNYGYTF. The CDR3 DNA follows: TGTGCCAGCAGCTTCCCGGGACAGGGAAACTATGGCTACACCTTC.

This chain connects TRBV5-4 to TRBJ2-7, with D maybe TRBD1 (5 bases). Germline assignment: CDR1 SGHNT and CDR2 YYREEE (reference sequence). The CDR3 length is 14 residues. V lost 3 bases and J lost 3, with 13 bases in between. The CDR3 spells CASSSEGALYEQYF. CDR3 nucleotide sequence: TGTGCCAGCAGCTCTGAAGGGGCCCTCTACGAGCAGTACTTC.

V gene TRBV2 combines with J gene TRBJ2-5, with 11 bases lining up with TRBD2. This CDR3 has 15 amino acids. The V gene's germline CDR1 is SNHLY and CDR2 FYNNEI. V shed 5 bases, J shed 9 bases, and the junction held 11 bases outside the gene matches. In DNA, the CDR3 is TGTGCCAGCAGTCTAGCGGGGGGCATCTCAAGGGCCCAGTACTTC. This gives the protein CASSLAGGISRAQYF.

The CDR3 DNA reads TGTGCCAGCAGTGAAGACTCTGCCAGGGTCAATTCACCCCTCCACTTT. The encoded protein is CASSEDSARVNSPLHF. The genes are TRBV2 and TRBJ1-6; tentatively, D is TRBD1 (5 bases). Germline CDR1 and CDR2: SNHLY and FYNNEI. V lost 1 base and J 7 bases, leaving 14 bases between the germline ends. This CDR3 is 16 amino acids long.

This chain connects TRBV27 to TRBJ1-1; 10 bases line up with TRBD1. The CDR3 consists of 16 residues. With V trimmed by 1 base and J by 5 bases, 7 bases remained unmatched. Germline V gene lookup returns CDR1 MNHEY and CDR2 SMNVEV (reference sequence). The CDR3 region is CASSLWTGGMGTEAFF. CDR3 in DNA: TGTGCCAGCAGTTTATGGACAGGGGGAATGGGGACTGAAGCTTTCTTT.

The gene calls are TRBV4-3 and TRBJ1-2; TRBD1 matches at 10 bases. The V segment lost 6 bases and the J segment 4 bases; nucleotides outside the gene matches: 5. Germline assignment: CDR1 LGHNA and CDR2 YSLEER. This CDR3 is built from 14 residues. DNA for the CDR3: TGCGCCAGCAGTCGACAGGGGGCCCCCTATGGCTACACCTTC. Protein sequence: CASSRQGAPYGYTF.

V and J are TRBV11-2 and TRBJ2-7; 9 bases fit TRBD2. The trim removed 0 bases at V and 2 bases at J, leaving 5 bases unmatched. The CDR3 is 16 amino acids. Germline V gene lookup returns CDR1 SGHAT and CDR2 FQNNGV. Here the CDR3 reads CASSLDISGGAYEQYF. For the CDR3, the DNA is TGTGCCAGCAGCTTAGACATTAGCGGGGGAGCCTACGAGCAGTACTTC.

The rearrangement joins TRBV7-2 to TRBJ2-1; 13 nucleotides line up with TRBD2. Losses at the gene ends were 3 bases for V and 6 bases for J; bases not matched to a gene: 2. The CDR3 covers 15 residues. CDR1 and CDR2 from the germline V gene are SGHTA and FQGNSA. CDR3 sequence (DNA): TGTGCCAGCAGCTTCCGGACTAGCGGGAGCAATGAGCAGTTCTTC. Residues: CASSFRTSGSNEQFF.

The chain is built from TRBV5-1 and TRBJ2-3; 9 nucleotides agree with TRBD2. V trimming: 0 bases; J trimming: 0 bases; junction bases outside the gene matches: 5. CDR3 size: 17 residues. CDR1 is SGHRS, CDR2 YFSETQ, per germline. CDR3 nucleotide sequence: TGCGCCAGCAGCTTGGTTCGCGGGGGGGTGAGCACAGATACGCAGTATTTT. Translation gives CASSLVRGGVSTDTQYF.

The CDR3 DNA follows: TGTGCCAGCAGCGTAGGTTCCGTCAATGAGCAGTTCTTC. Protein: CASSVGSVNEQFF. The gene calls are TRBV9 and TRBJ2-1; D not resolved. Trimming cost V 0 bases and J 6 bases, with 7 bases left between them. CDR3 length: 13 residues. CDR1 is SGDLS and CDR2 is YYNGEE in the germline V gene.

The chain uses TRBV5-1 and TRBJ2-6; unclear D gene. V was shortened by 4 bases and J by 0 bases, with 14 bases between the two germline ends. The CDR3 loop spans 17 amino acids. CDR1 and CDR2 (germline): SGHRS, YFSETQ. Here the CDR3 reads CASSIGRINSGANVLTF. The DNA of the CDR3 is TGCGCCAGCAGCATTGGCAGAATCAACTCTGGGGCCAACGTCCTGACTTTC.